The entry below gives a single TCR beta chain sequence along with its context. The antigen is undetermined. Treatment meaning: around 19 received Ad26.COV2.S at low or high dose, single or two shots; about 5 received placebo; per-sample allocation not given. On day 63 after the first injection, vaccine and placebo recipients gave samples. The data were taken from a study of Ad26.COV2.S vaccination and SARS-CoV-2 variants. The wider study: Within the COV1001 Ad26.COV2.S trial arm, the donor was enrolled. Ad26.COV2.S shots went into the muscle once or twice, 56 days apart. Study outcomes and limitations: Substantial breadth in spike-specific CD8+ and CD4+ T cell responses was reportedly seen after vaccination.

Trimming cost V 2 bases and J 9 bases, with 13 bases left between them. Germline V gene lookup returns CDR1 LGHNA and CDR2 YSLEER. This CDR3 spans 14 amino acids. Using immunoSEQ multiplex PCR, the repertoire was profiled, and TCRdb retains in-frame clones only, with some absent. Among about 220,000 clones, around 87% were seen once, and the ten largest hold about 10%. This receptor was obtained from a person between 18 and 59 years old who received the Ad26.COV2.S COVID-19 vaccine or a placebo. Source: peripheral blood, taken in a trial of Ad26.COV2.S vaccine versus placebo. This chain connects TRBV4-3 to TRBJ1-4; D possibly corresponds to TRBD1 (5 bases). The chain's CDR3 is CASSQPGPPKKLFF. The CDR3 DNA reads TGCGCCAGCAGCCAACCAGGGCCACCTAAAAAACTGTTTTTT.